This T cell receptor beta chain is drawn from a study of blood T cell repertoires in COVID-19. As for the study in general: Acute and convalescent COVID-19 specimens originated in the United States, Italy and Spain. PBMCs, B-cell-depleted T cells, or T cells were the source of the cDNA or gDNA that made up the material.

CDR3 length: 17 residues. The V gene end was trimmed by 3 bases and the J gene end by 3 bases; junction bases not matched to a gene: 10. Germline CDR1 is LGHDT and CDR2 is YNNKEL (reference sequence). Clones were read by immunoSEQ multiplex PCR, and TCRdb kept only the in-frame ones, dropping some. Among roughly 200,000 clones, about 88% were seen once, and the ten largest hold about 3%. This TCR derives from a man aged 60 to 75 with acute or convalescent COVID-19. Sequencing was carried out using peripheral blood. The V call is TRBV3-1 (or the pseudogene TRBV3-2), the J call TRBJ1-5, with 8 bases fitting TRBD1. CDR3 residues: CASSQPSQGAFNQPQHF. Written as DNA, the CDR3 is TGTGCCAGCAGCCAGCCCTCCCAGGGGGCATTCAATCAGCCCCAGCATTTT.